The 32 T cell receptor beta chains presented below share a single source sample, sequenced in a study of blood T cell repertoires in COVID-19. Generated by immunoSEQ multiplex PCR, the TCRdb table keeps only in-frame clones and is missing some. The data show 130,000 to 150,000 clones, about nine tenths seen once. Sequenced material: peripheral blood. These receptors originate from a human donor in a cohort sampled during active COVID-19.

The chain combines TRBV18 with TRBJ2-1, with 9 bases identical to TRBD2. Germline loops: CDR1 KGHSH, CDR2 LQKENI. This CDR3 contains 15 residues. Trimming cost V 4 bases and J 0 bases; bases outside gene matches: 1. The CDR3 protein is CASSLSGSSYNEQFF. As DNA, the CDR3 is TGTGCCAGCTCACTTAGCGGGAGCTCCTACAATGAGCAGTTCTTC.

Comment on this clone: Other DNA sequences of this sample code for an identical CDR3. The gene calls are TRBV5-4 and TRBJ1-1; tentatively, D is TRBD1 (6 bases). The CDR3 is 13 residues long. Trimming cost V 1 base and J 5 bases, with 9 bases left between them. The germline V gene encodes CDR1 SGHNT and CDR2 YYREEE (reference sequence). The CDR3 DNA sequence: TGTGCCAGCAGCTTGAGGGGGGGGACTGAAGCTTTCTTT. The encoded protein is CASSLRGGTEAFF.

The rearrangement joins TRBV6-1 to TRBJ1-5; D is uncertain. The V and J ends lost 2 bases and 5 bases respectively, with 7 bases between them. The CDR3 is 13 residues long. CDR1 is MNHNS, CDR2 SASEGT, per germline. CDR3 nucleotides: TGTGCCAGCAGTGAATCGGACTATCAGCCCCAGCATTTT. Amino acid sequence: CASSESDYQPQHF.

The rearrangement joins TRBV29-1 to TRBJ2-5; D remains ambiguous. Germline lookup yields CDR1 SQVTM and CDR2 ANQGSEA. The CDR3 consists of 11 residues. Written as DNA, the CDR3 is TGCAGGGTCTCAGTCCAAGAGACCCAGTACTTC. Encoded protein: CRVSVQETQYF.

The V and J genes are TRBV7-2 and TRBJ1-2, with unresolved D. There are 14 residues in the CDR3. Germline V lookup: CDR1 SGHTA, CDR2 FQGNSA. Trimming took off 1 base at V and 1 base at J, with 7 bases between the two ends. CDR3 residues: CASSLESVNYGYTF. In nucleotides, the CDR3 is TGTGCCAGCAGCTTAGAATCAGTTAACTATGGCTACACCTTC.

The chain uses TRBV19 and TRBJ1-1, with 8 bases identical to TRBD1. V lost 5 bases to trimming and J lost 6 bases; unmatched junction nucleotides: 14. The CDR3 extends over 16 amino acids. Per germline, CDR1 LNHDA and CDR2 SQIVND (reference sequence). The CDR3 reads CASSPSDRVSSAEAFF. In nucleotides, the CDR3 is TGTGCCAGTAGTCCATCGGACAGGGTATCTTCCGCTGAAGCTTTCTTT.

V is TRBV18 and J is TRBJ2-5, with D perhaps matching TRBD2 (5 bases). CDR3 length equals 15 residues. The V end lost 4 bases, the J end lost 6 bases, and 18 bases lay between the germline ends. Germline V gene data show CDR1 as KGHSH and CDR2 as LQKENI. CDR3 sequence reads: CASSREADPLKTQYF. For the CDR3, the DNA is TGTGCCAGCTCACGGGAAGCGGACCCTCTGAAGACCCAGTACTTC.

The V call is TRBV7-2, the J call TRBJ2-1; 12 bases are a match to TRBD2. The CDR3 is made up of 17 amino acids. Germline CDR1 reads SGHTA; CDR2 reads FQGNSA. V was pared by 5 bases and J by 4 bases, with 9 bases of the junction left unmatched. DNA for the CDR3: TGTGCCAGCAGCCTCCGGACTAGCGGGGTCTTTTACAATGAGCAGTTCTTC. Its translation is CASSLRTSGVFYNEQFF. The full variable domain, with the rest looked up from reference TRBV7-2 and TRBJ2-1, is GAGVSQSPSNKVTEKGKDVELRCDPISGHTALYWYRQSLGQGLEFLIYFQGNSAPDKSGLPSDRFSAERTGGSVSTLTIQRTQQEDSAVYLCASSLRTSGVFYNEQFFGPGTRLTVL.

The rearrangement joins TRBV7-9 to TRBJ2-5, with D possibly matching TRBD1 (6 bases). CDR1 SEHNR and CDR2 FQNEAQ come from the germline V gene (reference sequence). The CDR3 sequence is 14 residues long. V lost 2 bases and J 4 bases, leaving 11 bases between the germline ends. The CDR3 DNA sequence: TGTGCCAGCAGCTTAACAGGGACGGGAGAGACCCAGTACTTC. This gives the protein CASSLTGTGETQYF. The entire variable domain, with the rest obtained from reference TRBV7-9 and TRBJ2-5, is as follows: DTGVSQNPRHKITKRGQNVTFRCDPISEHNRLYWYRQTLGQGPEFLTYFQNEAQLEKSRLLSDRFSAERPKGSFSTLEIQRTEQGDSAMYLCASSLTGTGETQYFGPGTRLLVL.

The chain employs TRBV6-5 and TRBJ1-6, with no clear D. The germline V and J ends were trimmed by 0 bases and 7 bases, with 13 bases remaining between them. Germline assignment: CDR1 MNHEY and CDR2 SVGAGI. The CDR3 consists of 16 residues. In DNA form, the CDR3 reads TGTGCCAGCAGTTACTCGAAGGGCAGAGGGAATTCACCCCTCCACTTT. This translates into CASSYSKGRGNSPLHF.

This sequence joins TRBV20-1 and TRBJ2-7; TRBD1 is a possible D gene (5 bases). V was shortened by 6 bases and J by 3 bases, with 21 bases between the two germline ends. CDR1 is DFQATT, CDR2 SNEGSKA, per germline (reference sequence). The CDR3 is 15 amino acids. CDR3 sequence (DNA): TGCAGTGCCAGTAACCTTCGGACATCGTACTACGAGCAGTACTTC. Protein sequence: CSASNLRTSYYEQYF.

The chain carries TRBV6-6 and TRBJ2-6; D gene uncertain. Germline loops: CDR1 MNHNY, CDR2 SVGAGI (reference sequence). The V gene lost 1 base and the J gene lost 3 bases, with 4 bases spanning the gap. The CDR3 loop spans 14 amino acids. CDR3 coding DNA: TGTGCCAGCAGTTACTTGAGTGGGGCCAACGTCCTGACTTTC. This sequence encodes CASSYLSGANVLTF.

The chain couples TRBV7-9 to TRBJ2-5; TRBD1 agrees at 7 bases. The CDR3 loop spans 14 amino acids. Germline V gene data show CDR1 as SEHNR and CDR2 as FQNEAQ (reference sequence). The V and J ends lost 8 bases and 1 base, in that order; junction bases with no gene match: 7. The CDR3 DNA follows: TGTGCCAGCGGAAGACAGGGATCCCAAGAGACCCAGTACTTC. Translating it yields CASGRQGSQETQYF.

This chain uses TRBV9 with TRBJ2-1; 7 positions match TRBD2. Trimming at V came to 5 bases and at J to 4 bases, leaving 6 bases not matched to a gene. CDR1 SGDLS and CDR2 YYNGEE come from the germline V gene. The CDR3 is made up of 14 amino acids. The CDR3: CASSLADFYNEQFF. The CDR3 DNA follows: TGTGCCAGCAGTCTAGCGGATTTTTACAATGAGCAGTTCTTC. The complete variable domain, with remaining parts taken from reference TRBV9 and TRBJ2-1, reads DSGVTQTPKHLITATGQRVTLRCSPRSGDLSVYWYQQSLDQGLQFLIQYYNGEERAKGNILERFSAQQFPDLHSELNLSSLELGDSALYFCASSLADFYNEQFFGPGTRLTVL.

The chain links TRBV19 to TRBJ2-1, with D possibly being TRBD1 (6 bases). Germline-derived CDR1 and CDR2 are LNHDA and SQIVND (reference sequence). V was shortened by 5 bases and J by 5 bases, with 16 bases between the two germline ends. This CDR3 has 15 amino acids. CDR3 region: CASSLPGVGNNEQFF. CDR3 coding DNA: TGTGCCAGTAGTTTGCCAGGGGTTGGGAACAATGAGCAGTTCTTC.

The chain has TRBV11-2 and TRBJ2-1; TRBD1 matches 7 bases. This CDR3 contains 15 residues. From germline, CDR1 is SGHAT and CDR2 FQNNGV. V was clipped by 4 bases and J by 9 bases; unmatched bases: 12. In DNA, the CDR3 is TGTGCCAGCAGCTCCTCGGACAGGCCGGCGGGTGAGCAGTTCTTC. Residues: CASSSSDRPAGEQFF.

The chain employs TRBV4-2 and TRBJ2-7; 9 nucleotides match TRBD2. The CDR3 runs 14 residues. Germline V CDR1 and CDR2: LGHNA, YNFKEQ. After removal of 4 bases from V and 6 bases from J, the junction contained 7 bases not matched to a gene. CDR3 protein: CASSPGVAGVEQYF. The CDR3 DNA sequence: TGTGCCAGCAGCCCCGGGGTAGCGGGAGTCGAGCAGTACTTC.

The CDR3 spells CASSQDRSSGGYTGELFF. For the CDR3, the DNA is TGCGCCAGCAGCCAAGATAGGTCAAGCGGGGGTTACACCGGGGAGCTGTTTTTT. This rearrangement joins TRBV4-3 to TRBJ2-2; 8 bases are a match to TRBD2. Trimming removed 0 bases from V and 3 bases from J; junction bases left unmatched: 9. CDR3 length: 18 amino acids. Germline CDR1 reads LGHNA; CDR2 reads YSLEER.

The genes are TRBV5-6 and TRBJ2-7; 8 bases align to TRBD1. The CDR3 runs to 15 residues. J lost 5 bases, V lost 4 bases, and 11 bases had no gene match. CDR1 SGHDT and CDR2 YYEEEE come from the germline V gene. This chain's CDR3 is CASSPRSRGLHEQYF. CDR3 in DNA: TGTGCCAGCAGCCCGAGGTCCAGGGGGCTTCACGAGCAGTACTTC.

The rearrangement uses TRBV28 and TRBJ2-6; D is unresolved. CDR3 length equals 14 residues. CDR1 MDHEN and CDR2 SYDVKM come from the germline V gene. Trimming cost V 2 bases and J 1 base, with 3 bases left between them. The DNA for the CDR3 is TGTGCCAGCAGTTTACAGTCTGGGGCCAACGTCCTGACTTTC. It codes for CASSLQSGANVLTF.

The chain uses TRBV18 and TRBJ2-1; 10 positions agree with TRBD2. With V trimmed by 3 bases and J by 4 bases, 3 bases remained unmatched. This CDR3 has 15 amino acids. Germline CDR1 is KGHSH and CDR2 is LQKENI. Here the CDR3 DNA reads TGTGCCAGCTCACCCGGGACTAGCGAATACAATGAGCAGTTCTTC. This translates into CASSPGTSEYNEQFF.

The rearrangement links TRBV5-6 to TRBJ2-5, with 8 nucleotides matching TRBD1. V lost 0 bases and J lost 6; bases outside the gene matches: 7. The CDR3 spans 15 residues. CDR1 is SGHDT and CDR2 is YYEEEE in the germline V gene. The CDR3 reads CASSLAGTGAKTQYF. The CDR3 nucleotides are TGTGCCAGCAGCTTGGCCGGGACAGGTGCAAAGACCCAGTACTTC.

The J gene is TRBJ1-5, the V gene TRBV15; D is ambiguous. V lost 4 bases to trimming and J lost 0 bases, with 19 bases between them. This CDR3 is built from 18 residues. Germline V gives CDR1 LNHNV, CDR2 YYDKDF (reference sequence). CDR3 residues: CATSNPGWATHSNQPQHF. The CDR3 nucleotides are TGTGCCACCAGCAACCCGGGGTGGGCGACTCATAGCAATCAGCCCCAGCATTTT.

This chain uses TRBV7-2 with TRBJ2-3, with no clear D. V was pared by 8 bases and J by 4 bases, with 7 bases between. This CDR3 has 11 amino acids. Looked up from germline, CDR1 is SGHTA and CDR2 is FQGNSA. The CDR3 region has the DNA TGTGCCAGCGGAGAGTCAGATACGCAGTATTTT. Protein product: CASGESDTQYF. The full variable domain, in which reference TRBV7-2 and TRBJ2-3 provide the parts outside the CDR3, is GAGVSQSPSNKVTEKGKDVELRCDPISGHTALYWYRQSLGQGLEFLIYFQGNSAPDKSGLPSDRFSAERTGGSVSTLTIQRTQQEDSAVYLCASGESDTQYFGPGTRLTVL.

V usage is TRBV10-1 and J usage is TRBJ2-7; possibly TRBD2 for D (6 bases). Trimming cost V 6 bases and J 2 bases, with 8 bases left between them. Germline V lookup: CDR1 WNHNN, CDR2 SYGVQD (reference sequence). The CDR3 runs 12 residues. CDR3 protein: CASRPGAYEQYF. In DNA, the CDR3 is TGCGCCAGCAGACCGGGGGCCTACGAGCAGTACTTC.

The genes are TRBV18 and TRBJ2-1; TRBD2 is a possible D gene (6 bases). V lost 3 bases and J lost 2, with 14 bases in between. Per the germline V gene, CDR1 is KGHSH and CDR2 is LQKENI. The length of the CDR3 is 16 residues. The CDR3 DNA follows: TGTGCCAGCTCACCGCCGGGACTCCGAACCTACAATGAGCAGTTCTTC. Residues: CASSPPGLRTYNEQFF. Looking up the rest from reference TRBV18 and TRBJ2-1 gives the full variable domain: NAGVMQNPRHLVRRRGQEARLRCSPMKGHSHVYWYRQLPEEGLKFMVYLQKENIIDESGMPKERFSAEFPKEGPSILRIQQVVRGDSAAYFCASSPPGLRTYNEQFFGPGTRLTVL.

The chain joins TRBV21-1 to TRBJ1-5; no DNA check was done on the table's D call, TRBD1. TRBV21-1 is a pseudogene locus. CDR3 length equals 15 residues. DNA of the CDR3: TGTGCCAGCAGCAATTCGACAGGGGGCTATCAGCCCCAGCATTTT. It is translated as CASSNSTGGYQPQHF.

The rearrangement links TRBV28 to TRBJ2-1; TRBD2 aligns across 7 bases. Germline values: CDR1 MDHEN, CDR2 SYDVKM. Germline trimming cut 6 bases from V and 2 bases from J; bases unmatched to any gene: 16. This CDR3 is built from 18 residues. The CDR3 region is CASSHSGTRRGAYNEQFF. CDR3 coding DNA: TGTGCCAGCAGCCACAGCGGGACCCGACGGGGCGCCTACAATGAGCAGTTCTTC.

The chain combines TRBV9 with TRBJ2-1, with 11 bases identical to TRBD2. V lost 4 bases to trimming and J lost 7 bases; unmatched junction nucleotides: 10. The germline CDR1 and CDR2 sequences are SGDLS and YYNGEE. The CDR3 loop spans 16 amino acids. This chain's CDR3 is CASSPRGVAGGNEQFF. As DNA, the CDR3 is TGTGCCAGCAGCCCCCGCGGGGTAGCGGGGGGGAATGAGCAGTTCTTC. Full variable domain (rest looked up from reference TRBV9 and TRBJ2-1): DSGVTQTPKHLITATGQRVTLRCSPRSGDLSVYWYQQSLDQGLQFLIQYYNGEERAKGNILERFSAQQFPDLHSELNLSSLELGDSALYFCASSPRGVAGGNEQFFGPGTRLTVL.

J is TRBJ2-7 and V is TRBV19; TRBD2 aligns across 13 bases. CDR3 size: 16 residues. The junction had 11 bases not matched to a gene; V was cut back by 5 bases and J by 7 bases. Germline CDR1 is LNHDA and CDR2 is SQIVND (reference sequence). The CDR3: CASSLRTSGRVREQYF. The CDR3 bases are TGTGCCAGTAGTCTAAGGACTAGCGGGAGAGTACGTGAGCAGTACTTC.

V is TRBV7-6 and J is TRBJ2-4; weak D call: TRBD1 (6 bases). The V gene lost 5 bases and the J gene lost 3 bases, with 14 bases spanning the gap. The CDR3 has 15 amino acids. The germline V gene encodes CDR1 SGHVS and CDR2 FNYEAQ. CDR3 DNA sequence: TGTGCCAGCAGCCTCTCACCGGACAGCAAAAACATTCAGTACTTC. Translating it yields CASSLSPDSKNIQYF.

The V call is TRBV28, the J call TRBJ2-1, with 9 bases aligning to TRBD2. In germline, CDR1 is MDHEN, CDR2 SYDVKM. Losses at the gene ends were 2 bases for V and 4 bases for J; bases not matched to a gene: 6. The CDR3 covers 16 residues. CDR3 sequence (DNA): TGTGCCAGCAGTTTAGTCAGACTAGCGGTATACAATGAGCAGTTCTTC. Translated: CASSLVRLAVYNEQFF.